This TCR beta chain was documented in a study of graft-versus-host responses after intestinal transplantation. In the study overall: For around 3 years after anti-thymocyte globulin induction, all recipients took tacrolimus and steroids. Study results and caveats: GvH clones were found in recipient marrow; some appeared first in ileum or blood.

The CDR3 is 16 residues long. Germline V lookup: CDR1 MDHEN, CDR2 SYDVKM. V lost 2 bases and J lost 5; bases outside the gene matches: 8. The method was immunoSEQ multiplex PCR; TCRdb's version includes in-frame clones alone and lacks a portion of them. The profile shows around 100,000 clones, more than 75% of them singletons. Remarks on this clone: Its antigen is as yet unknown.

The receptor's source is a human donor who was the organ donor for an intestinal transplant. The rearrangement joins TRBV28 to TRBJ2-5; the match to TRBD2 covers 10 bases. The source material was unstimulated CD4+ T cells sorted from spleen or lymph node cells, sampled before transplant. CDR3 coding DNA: TGTGCCAGCAGTTTACCCAAGCGGGGGGGCAGGGAGACCCAGTACTTC. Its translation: CASSLPKRGGRETQYF.